A selection of T cell receptor beta chains follows, all from one sample in a study of blood T cells in healthy people across ages. TCRdb called the 5' RACE reads again in MiXCR, with one record for every CDR3 protein. This repertoire shows around 1,500,000 distinct CDR3 sequences, over 25% found once; its top ten account for less than 9.5%. Sequenced: blood. These receptors came from a woman aged 25 to 45 in good health. CDR3s include the opening cysteine and the closing phenylalanine or tryptophan. Fields, in order: CDR3 protein, CDR3 DNA, D gene, clone size, V gene, J gene. A D gene is named only where the DNA matches it firmly. For some rows the clone size is stated as once, few or many, or as a class when expanded; others skip it.

CDR3 protein: CSVRNGILFF; CDR3 DNA: TGCAGCGTTCGCAATGGGATACTGTTTTTT; D gene: -; clone size: -; V gene: TRBV29-1; J gene: TRBJ1-4
CDR3 protein: CASRQQASSYNEQFF; CDR3 DNA: TGTGCCAGCAGACAACAGGCTAGCTCCTACAATGAGCAGTTCTTC; D gene: -; clone size: few; V gene: TRBV7-6; J gene: TRBJ2-1
CDR3 protein: CASSVTGKGRNQPQHF; CDR3 DNA: TGTGCCAGCAGCGTAACAGGGAAGGGCAGGAATCAGCCCCAGCATTTT; D gene: -; clone size: few; V gene: TRBV28; J gene: TRBJ1-5
CDR3 protein: CASSEMRQVSYERYF; CDR3 DNA: TGTGCCAGCAGTGAGATGCGGCAGGTGTCCTACGAGCGGTACTTC; D gene: -; clone size: -; V gene: TRBV28; J gene: TRBJ2-5
CDR3 protein: CASSQDRFGGEQYF; CDR3 DNA: TGCGCCAGCAGCCAAGATCGCTTTGGAGGGGAGCAGTACTTC; D gene: -; clone size: -; V gene: TRBV4-3; J gene: TRBJ2-7
CDR3 protein: CASSLLGQTSYEQYF; CDR3 DNA: TGTGCCAGCAGTTTACTGGGACAGACATCTTACGAGCAGTACTTC; D gene: TRBD1; clone size: -; V gene: TRBV12-3/TRBV12-4; J gene: TRBJ2-7
CDR3 protein: CASSRQFGGQETQYF; CDR3 DNA: TGTGCCAGCAGCCGGCAGTTCGGGGGACAAGAGACCCAGTACTTC; D gene: -; clone size: -; V gene: TRBV3-1; J gene: TRBJ2-5
CDR3 protein: CASSTGTLNEQFF; CDR3 DNA: TGCGCCAGCAGCACCGGGACCCTCAATGAGCAGTTCTTC; D gene: -; clone size: many; V gene: TRBV5-1; J gene: TRBJ2-1
CDR3 protein: CASSQEDGHYYEQYF; CDR3 DNA: TGTGCCAGCAGCCAAGAAGACGGACACTACTACGAGCAGTACTTC; D gene: -; clone size: few; V gene: TRBV14; J gene: TRBJ2-7
CDR3 protein: CASSLRLMGQGLNYGYTF; CDR3 DNA: TGTGCCAGCAGCTTAAGGCTGATGGGACAGGGGTTAAACTATGGCTACACCTTC; D gene: TRBD1; clone size: -; V gene: TRBV7-8; J gene: TRBJ1-2
CDR3 protein: CSVARGTGEQFF; CDR3 DNA: TGCAGTGTGGCCCGGGGAACTGGTGAGCAGTTCTTC; D gene: -; clone size: -; V gene: TRBV20-1; J gene: TRBJ2-1
CDR3 protein: CATSDQAGGFITGELFF; CDR3 DNA: TGTGCCACCAGTGATCAAGCGGGGGGTTTCATCACCGGGGAGCTGTTTTTT; D gene: TRBD2; clone size: -; V gene: TRBV24-1; J gene: TRBJ2-2
CDR3 protein: CASSYSEGDELFF; CDR3 DNA: TGTGCCAGCAGTTACTCGGAAGGGGACGAGCTGTTCTTC; D gene: -; clone size: -; V gene: TRBV6-7; J gene: TRBJ2-1
CDR3 protein: CASSPRRAGEYNEQFF; CDR3 DNA: TGTGCCAGCAGCCCCCGCCGAGCGGGGGAGTACAATGAGCAGTTCTTC; D gene: TRBD2; clone size: few; V gene: TRBV7-8; J gene: TRBJ2-1
CDR3 protein: CASSRTSGSTLGGELFF; CDR3 DNA: TGCGCCAGCAGCCGGACTAGTGGGAGTACATTGGGCGGGGAGCTGTTTTTT; D gene: TRBD2; clone size: few; V gene: TRBV5-1; J gene: TRBJ2-2
CDR3 protein: CATPRRTPSTDTQYF; CDR3 DNA: TGTGCCACCCCTAGGCGGACACCTAGCACAGATACGCAGTATTTT; D gene: -; clone size: few; V gene: TRBV7-2; J gene: TRBJ2-3
CDR3 protein: CSARAAGTVYEQYF; CDR3 DNA: TGCAGTGCTAGAGCGGCCGGGACGGTCTACGAGCAGTACTTC; D gene: -; clone size: many; V gene: TRBV20-1; J gene: TRBJ2-7
CDR3 protein: CASSLDSGALDTQYF; CDR3 DNA: TGTGCCAGCAGCTTAGACTCGGGTGCCCTAGATACGCAGTATTTT; D gene: -; clone size: few; V gene: TRBV7-3; J gene: TRBJ2-3
CDR3 protein: CASSSPREGTEAFF; CDR3 DNA: TGTGCCAGCAGCTCCCCCCGGGAGGGCACTGAAGCTTTCTTT; D gene: -; clone size: -; V gene: TRBV7-9; J gene: TRBJ1-1
CDR3 protein: CAGRKVTGNYGYTF; CDR3 DNA: TGTGCCGGCAGGAAGGTGACAGGGAACTATGGCTACACCTTC; D gene: TRBD1; clone size: -; V gene: TRBV27; J gene: TRBJ1-2
CDR3 protein: CATSTGGGGYTF; CDR3 DNA: TGTGCCACCAGCACAGGGGGCGGTGGCTACACCTTC; D gene: TRBD1; clone size: few; V gene: TRBV15; J gene: TRBJ1-2
CDR3 protein: CAWSRETQYF; CDR3 DNA: TGTGCCTGGAGTCGGGAGACCCAGTACTTC; D gene: -; clone size: -; V gene: TRBV30; J gene: TRBJ2-5
CDR3 protein: CASSPDRGQNQPQHF; CDR3 DNA: TGTGCCAGCAGTCCGGACAGAGGCCAAAATCAGCCCCAGCATTTT; D gene: -; clone size: few; V gene: TRBV6-5; J gene: TRBJ1-5
CDR3 protein: CSVVSAGYNEQFF; CDR3 DNA: TGCAGCGTTGTTAGCGCAGGGTACAATGAGCAGTTCTTC; D gene: -; clone size: -; V gene: TRBV29-1; J gene: TRBJ2-1
CDR3 protein: CASSLVGISYGYTF; CDR3 DNA: TGTGCCAGCAGCTTAGTGGGAATCAGCTATGGCTACACCTTC; D gene: -; clone size: many; V gene: TRBV7-9; J gene: TRBJ1-2
CDR3 protein: CASTTQGSSYNEQFF; CDR3 DNA: TGTGCCAGTACGACACAGGGGAGCTCCTACAATGAGCAGTTCTTC; D gene: TRBD1; clone size: -; V gene: TRBV3-1; J gene: TRBJ2-1
CDR3 protein: CASSQGQTGGLETQYF; CDR3 DNA: TGTGCCAGCAGCCAAGGACAAACTGGGGGCCTTGAGACCCAGTACTTC; D gene: -; clone size: -; V gene: TRBV14; J gene: TRBJ2-5
CDR3 protein: CSVEDHEVGQYGYTF; CDR3 DNA: TGCAGCGTTGAAGATCACGAGGTCGGCCAATATGGCTACACCTTC; D gene: -; clone size: -; V gene: TRBV29-1; J gene: TRBJ1-2
CDR3 protein: CSARVLAGRGDAQYF; CDR3 DNA: TGCAGTGCTAGAGTTCTAGCGGGTCGGGGAGATGCGCAGTATTTT; D gene: TRBD2; clone size: -; V gene: TRBV20-1; J gene: TRBJ2-3
CDR3 protein: CASSVADKGADTQYF; CDR3 DNA: TGTGCCAGCAGTGTGGCAGATAAGGGGGCAGATACGCAGTATTTT; D gene: -; clone size: -; V gene: TRBV25-1; J gene: TRBJ2-3
CDR3 protein: CASSSRDRRKNIQYF; CDR3 DNA: TGTGCCAGCAGCTCCAGGGACAGGAGGAAAAACATTCAGTACTTC; D gene: TRBD1; clone size: many; V gene: TRBV12-3/TRBV12-4; J gene: TRBJ2-4
CDR3 protein: CASSLAVDRAKETQYF; CDR3 DNA: TGCGCCAGCAGCTTGGCCGTCGACAGGGCCAAAGAGACCCAGTACTTC; D gene: TRBD1; clone size: few; V gene: TRBV5-1; J gene: TRBJ2-5
CDR3 protein: CASRQTALQETQYF; CDR3 DNA: TGTGCCAGCAGGCAGACAGCACTCCAAGAGACCCAGTACTTC; D gene: -; clone size: many; V gene: TRBV7-2; J gene: TRBJ2-5
CDR3 protein: CASSLDQGINTEAFF; CDR3 DNA: TGTGCCAGCAGCTTAGATCAGGGAATAAACACTGAAGCTTTCTTT; D gene: -; clone size: -; V gene: TRBV11-2; J gene: TRBJ1-1
CDR3 protein: CASSLEGIITDTQYF; CDR3 DNA: TGTGCCAGCAGCTTAGAAGGGATCATAACAGATACGCAGTATTTT; D gene: -; clone size: -; V gene: TRBV11-1; J gene: TRBJ2-3
CDR3 protein: CALRGAHEQFF; CDR3 DNA: TGTGCCTTAAGGGGGGCCCATGAGCAGTTCTTC; D gene: -; clone size: few; V gene: TRBV12-3/TRBV12-4; J gene: TRBJ2-1
CDR3 protein: CASSFTGDRAFF; CDR3 DNA: TGTGCCAGCAGTTTCACAGGGGACCGAGCGTTCTTC; D gene: TRBD1; clone size: -; V gene: TRBV28; J gene: TRBJ2-1
CDR3 protein: CSAPTGPPGNYGYTF; CDR3 DNA: TGCAGTGCCCCCACCGGGCCCCCGGGTAACTATGGCTACACCTTC; D gene: -; clone size: many; V gene: TRBV20-1; J gene: TRBJ1-2
CDR3 protein: CASSEYGKDDTEAFF; CDR3 DNA: TGTGCCAGCAGTGAATACGGCAAGGATGACACTGAAGCTTTCTTT; D gene: -; clone size: few; V gene: TRBV2; J gene: TRBJ1-1
CDR3 protein: CASSRLPTDGYTF; CDR3 DNA: TGTGCCAGCTCACGACTACCCACGGACGGCTACACCTTC; D gene: -; clone size: -; V gene: TRBV18; J gene: TRBJ1-2
CDR3 protein: CASRGVGIYGYTF; CDR3 DNA: TGTGCCAGCAGGGGGGTCGGGATTTATGGCTACACCTTC; D gene: -; clone size: -; V gene: TRBV28; J gene: TRBJ1-2
CDR3 protein: CASSGVAASGDPSSYDEQFF; CDR3 DNA: TGTGCCAGCAGCGGCGTCGCGGCTAGCGGGGACCCAAGCTCCTACGATGAGCAGTTCTTC; D gene: TRBD2; clone size: -; V gene: TRBV5-6; J gene: TRBJ2-1
CDR3 protein: CASRLGLGQGVEGYTF; CDR3 DNA: TGTGCCAGCAGATTGGGCCTGGGACAGGGAGTTGAAGGCTACACCTTC; D gene: TRBD1; clone size: few; V gene: TRBV6-5; J gene: TRBJ1-2
CDR3 protein: CASSLAHGGPQHF; CDR3 DNA: TGTGCCAGCAGCTTAGCGCATGGCGGGCCCCAGCATTTT; D gene: -; clone size: -; V gene: TRBV7-6; J gene: TRBJ1-5
CDR3 protein: CIVSPFYEQYF; CDR3 DNA: TGCATTGTTTCCCCGTTCTACGAGCAGTACTTC; D gene: -; clone size: many; V gene: TRBV29-1; J gene: TRBJ2-7
CDR3 protein: CASSFGPTKNEQFF; CDR3 DNA: TGTGCCAGCAGTTTCGGACCCACTAAAAATGAGCAGTTCTTC; D gene: -; clone size: -; V gene: TRBV12-3/TRBV12-4; J gene: TRBJ2-1
CDR3 protein: CASSFEIGAFF; CDR3 DNA: TGTGCCAGCAGCTTTGAAATAGGGGCTTTCTTT; D gene: -; clone size: -; V gene: TRBV7-2; J gene: TRBJ1-1
CDR3 protein: CSVESDNEAFF; CDR3 DNA: TGCAGCGTTGAGTCCGACAATGAAGCTTTCTTT; D gene: -; clone size: -; V gene: TRBV29-1; J gene: TRBJ1-1
CDR3 protein: CATRFNNEQFF; CDR3 DNA: TGTGCCACCAGGTTCAACAATGAGCAGTTCTTC; D gene: -; clone size: -; V gene: TRBV24-1; J gene: TRBJ2-1
CDR3 protein: CASTQTRMFGETQYF; CDR3 DNA: TGCGCCAGCACTCAAACCCGGATGTTCGGGGAGACCCAGTACTTC; D gene: -; clone size: many; V gene: TRBV5-1; J gene: TRBJ2-5
CDR3 protein: CASSLLAGGGYTF; CDR3 DNA: TGTGCCAGCAGTTTGCTGGCGGGTGGAGGCTACACCTTC; D gene: -; clone size: -; V gene: TRBV12-3/TRBV12-4; J gene: TRBJ1-2
CDR3 protein: CASSSRGLGEQYF; CDR3 DNA: TGTGCCAGCAGTAGCCGGGGTCTGGGCGAGCAGTACTTC; D gene: -; clone size: many; V gene: TRBV12-3/TRBV12-4; J gene: TRBJ2-7
CDR3 protein: CASSPQAGSQPQHF; CDR3 DNA: TGTGCCAGCAGCCCCCAAGCGGGAAGTCAGCCCCAGCATTTT; D gene: -; clone size: -; V gene: TRBV7-9; J gene: TRBJ1-5